Presented here are 23 T cell receptor beta chains from one specimen sequenced in a study of T cell responses to AZD1222 COVID-19 vaccine. Profiled with immunoSEQ multiplex PCR; TCRdb holds only in-frame clones, not every one. The sample lists some 130,000 clones, more than 80% occurring once. This specimen was peripheral blood, taken on day 0 of AZD1222 vaccination. The source of these receptors is an adult in good health.

The gene calls are TRBV28 and TRBJ2-7; maybe TRBD1 (5 bases). This CDR3 is built from 11 residues. CDR1 and CDR2 (germline): MDHEN, SYDVKM. Trimming stripped 4 bases from V and 12 bases from J, with 13 bases between. The CDR3 region is CASSSGPPRYF. CDR3 nucleotide sequence: TGTGCCAGCAGTTCAGGGCCCCCCAGGTACTTC.

The chain carries TRBV11-2 and TRBJ1-2; D remains unclear. The CDR3 is 15 residues long. V dropped 4 bases and J dropped 6 bases, with 18 bases sitting between them. CDR1 SGHAT and CDR2 FQNNGV come from the germline V gene. The CDR3 is CASSSQEAITHGYTF. In DNA form, the CDR3 reads TGTGCCAGCAGCTCCCAGGAGGCTATTACTCATGGCTACACCTTC.

The chain joins TRBV5-1 to TRBJ2-7; TRBD1 aligns across 9 bases. V gave up 5 bases and J gave up 6 bases; unmatched junction bases: 6. Germline V gene sequence: CDR1 SGHRS, CDR2 YFSETQ. The CDR3 covers 13 residues. The CDR3 coding sequence is TGCGCCAGCAGTACAGGGGGCTTGGCCGAGCAGTACTTC. This gives the protein CASSTGGLAEQYF. Full variable domain (missing parts from reference TRBV5-1 and TRBJ2-7): KAGVTQTPRYLIKTRGQQVTLSCSPISGHRSVSWYQQTPGQGLQFLFEYFSETQRNKGNFPGRFSGRQFSNSRSEMNVSTLELGDSALYLCASSTGGLAEQYFGPGTRLTVT.

V usage is TRBV6-5 and J usage is TRBJ2-7; weak D call: TRBD1 (5 bases). V shed 6 bases and J shed 3 bases, with 12 bases lying between them. The CDR3 covers 13 residues. Germline CDR1 reads MNHEY; CDR2 reads SVGAGI. The CDR3 reads CASSMPGYYEQYF. The DNA for the CDR3 is TGTGCCAGCAGCATGCCAGGGTACTACGAGCAGTACTTC.

J is TRBJ2-5 and V is TRBV6-1; D is unclear. Germline CDR1 and CDR2: MNHNS and SASEGT. The CDR3 has 15 residues. The V end lost 1 base, the J end lost 5 bases, and 14 bases lay between the germline ends. In DNA form, the CDR3 reads TGTGCCAGCAGTGAAGGGGGTGACCCTAGGGAGACCCAGTACTTC. Translating gives CASSEGGDPRETQYF.

The chain recombines TRBV5-6 with TRBJ2-5; D might be TRBD1 or TRBD2, each matching 5 bases. The germline CDR1 and CDR2 sequences are SGHDT and YYEEEE. The CDR3 extends over 17 amino acids. Trimming took 1 base from V and 4 from J, leaving 20 bases between them. CDR3 residues: CASSLWGSYSGGETQYF. Here the CDR3 DNA reads TGTGCCAGCAGCTTGTGGGGGAGCTACTCCGGTGGAGAGACCCAGTACTTC.

The V call is TRBV9, the J call TRBJ1-1; possibly TRBD1 for D (6 bases). From germline, CDR1 is SGDLS and CDR2 YYNGEE. The CDR3 has 14 residues. Trimming stripped 3 bases from V and 1 base from J, with 10 bases between. DNA of the CDR3: TGTGCCAGCAGCGGCGACAGGAGGAACACTGAAGCTTTCTTT. Translated, it gives CASSGDRRNTEAFF.

This chain joins TRBV10-3 and TRBJ1-3, with D perhaps TRBD1 (5 bases). V lost 10 bases and J 0 bases, leaving 13 bases between the germline ends. The CDR3 totals 14 residues. Germline values: CDR1 ENHRY, CDR2 SYGVKD. Here the CDR3 DNA reads TGTGCCACTATTGACAGCGTCTCTGGAAACACCATATATTTT. This gives the protein CATIDSVSGNTIYF.

The rearrangement uses TRBV3-1 (or the pseudogene TRBV3-2) and TRBJ1-2; the D gene is possibly TRBD1 (6 bases). Trimming removed 6 bases at V and 2 bases at J, with 7 bases between. Germline V gene data show CDR1 as LGHDT and CDR2 as YNNKEL (reference sequence). The CDR3 spans 12 residues. This chain's CDR3 is CASSGQNYGYTF. The CDR3 DNA reads as TGTGCCAGCAGTGGACAGAACTATGGCTACACCTTC.

The rearrangement joins TRBV18 to TRBJ2-7, with D perhaps matching TRBD2 (7 bases). The CDR3 covers 15 residues. V was pared by 3 bases and J by 7 bases, with 19 bases between. CDR1 KGHSH and CDR2 LQKENI come from the germline V gene. The CDR3 region is CASSPSRSGRGEQYF. As DNA, the CDR3 is TGTGCCAGCTCACCGTCTCGGTCAGGGAGGGGGGAGCAGTACTTC.

The chain is built from TRBV6-1 and TRBJ1-6; no firm D call. CDR3 length: 16 residues. In germline, CDR1 is MNHNS, CDR2 SASEGT. V lost 4 bases and J 2 bases, leaving 12 bases between the germline ends. CDR3 coding DNA: TGTGCCAGCAGTGCCTTTCCCGGCCCCTATAATTCACCCCTCCACTTT. It is translated as CASSAFPGPYNSPLHF.

The CDR3 coding sequence is TGTGCCAGCAGCCTTAAGACCTATGGCTACACCTTC. Its protein is CASSLKTYGYTF. The chain uses TRBV3-1 (or the pseudogene TRBV3-2) and TRBJ1-2; D not certain. The germline V and J ends were trimmed by 4 bases and 4 bases, with 7 bases remaining between them. The CDR3 contains 12 residues. CDR1 is LGHDT and CDR2 is YNNKEL in the germline V gene (reference sequence).

This clone was observed a single time. This chain joins TRBV5-6 and TRBJ1-2; the match to TRBD1 covers 9 bases. V lost 4 bases, J lost 2 bases, and 6 bases stayed unmatched. Germline loops: CDR1 SGHDT, CDR2 YYEEEE. The CDR3 is 15 amino acids. The CDR3 is CASSLNRGRNYGYTF. CDR3 bases: TGTGCCAGCAGCCTCAACAGGGGGCGAAACTATGGCTACACCTTC.

This rearrangement joins TRBV6-2 or TRBV6-3 to TRBJ1-3; D is possibly TRBD1 (6 bases). Between the trimmed V and J ends, which lost 0 bases and 0 bases, there was a span of 15 bases. This CDR3 is 18 amino acids long. Germline V gene sequence: CDR1 MNHEY, CDR2 SVGEGT. The chain's CDR3 is CASSYSGRGEVSGNTIYF. The CDR3 DNA follows: TGTGCCAGCAGTTACTCGGGCAGGGGAGAAGTCTCTGGAAACACCATATATTTT.

V and J are TRBV19 and TRBJ1-1, with TRBD1 matching over 10 bases. Per germline, CDR1 LNHDA and CDR2 SQIVND (reference sequence). The CDR3 spans 15 residues. V trimming: 7 bases; J trimming: 3 bases; junction bases outside the gene matches: 8. The CDR3 nucleotides read TGTGCCAGTATACCGGGACAGGGGAGTTACACTGAAGCTTTCTTT. Amino acid sequence: CASIPGQGSYTEAFF.

CDR3 sequence: CASTTSYEQYF. The CDR3 DNA reads as TGTGCCAGCACAACCTCCTACGAGCAGTACTTC. The chain carries TRBV2 and TRBJ2-7; no definite D call. Germline CDR1 is SNHLY and CDR2 is FYNNEI. V lost 7 bases to trimming and J lost 0 bases, with 4 bases between them. CDR3 length equals 11 residues.

This clone has just one count. The V call is TRBV6-5, the J call TRBJ1-4, with 7 bases matching TRBD1. The CDR3 extends over 15 amino acids. Germline-derived CDR1 and CDR2 are MNHEY and SVGAGI. J gave up 4 bases and V 6 bases, and 8 bases lay outside the gene matches. The CDR3 sequence: CASRSYGQDNEKLFF. The CDR3, as DNA: TGTGCCAGCAGATCTTATGGACAGGATAATGAAAAACTGTTTTTT.

The chain joins TRBV5-6 to TRBJ1-3; D is ambiguous. This CDR3 has 11 residues. V lost 1 base to trimming and J lost 5 bases, with 1 base between them. Germline V gives CDR1 SGHDT, CDR2 YYEEEE. CDR3 DNA sequence: TGTGCCAGCAGCTTGAGAAACACCATATATTTT. It encodes CASSLRNTIYF.

The rearrangement uses TRBV24-1 and TRBJ2-6; 7 positions match TRBD1. Germline V gene sequence: CDR1 KGHDR, CDR2 SFDVKD. The trim removed 3 bases at V and 2 bases at J, leaving 9 bases unmatched. This CDR3 is built from 18 residues. In DNA form, the CDR3 reads TGTGCCACCAGTGATCCAGCAGTTACAGGGGCTGGGGCCAACGTCCTGACTTTC. Translated: CATSDPAVTGAGANVLTF.

The CDR3: CASSAQGAGGPLSADTQYF. The DNA of the CDR3 is TGTGCCAGCAGCGCCCAGGGAGCGGGGGGGCCCTTGTCCGCAGATACGCAGTATTTT. This chain joins TRBV9 and TRBJ2-3; the match to TRBD2 covers 10 bases. The CDR3 has 19 amino acids. Germline values: CDR1 SGDLS, CDR2 YYNGEE. V trimming: 3 bases; J trimming: 4 bases; junction bases outside the gene matches: 17.

CDR3 residues: CASSSRTGSNEKLFF. CDR3 nucleotide sequence: TGTGCCAGCAGCTCTCGGACCGGTTCTAATGAAAAACTGTTTTTT. This chain links TRBV5-4 with TRBJ1-4; no clear D gene. The V gene's germline CDR1 is SGHNT and CDR2 YYREEE (reference sequence). This CDR3 region has 15 residues. V dropped 3 bases and J dropped 3 bases, with 12 bases sitting between them.

This sequence joins TRBV7-2 and TRBJ1-2, with D maybe TRBD1 (5 bases). The CDR3 sequence is 13 residues long. With 8 bases removed from V and 6 bases from J, the gap between germline ends came to 16 bases. Germline values: CDR1 SGHTA, CDR2 FQGNSA. The CDR3 sequence is CASLTTRGNGYTF. In DNA, the CDR3 is TGTGCCAGCCTCACTACACGGGGGAATGGCTACACCTTC. Filled out from reference TRBV7-2 and TRBJ1-2, the complete variable domain reads GAGVSQSPSNKVTEKGKDVELRCDPISGHTALYWYRQSLGQGLEFLIYFQGNSAPDKSGLPSDRFSAERTGGSVSTLTIQRTQQEDSAVYLCASLTTRGNGYTFGSGTRLTVV.

This clone was seen only a few times. The gene calls are TRBV30 and TRBJ1-6; D gene uncertain. There are 14 residues in the CDR3. From germline, CDR1 is GTSNPN and CDR2 SVGIG (reference sequence). DNA of the CDR3: TGTGCTTCGCACTACGGCTCCTATAATTCACCCCTCCACTTT. Its translation: CASHYGSYNSPLHF.